The source of this T cell receptor beta chain is a study of CD8 T cells in Susac syndrome. Unmatched junction bases numbered 4, after V lost 4 bases and J lost 9 bases. The CDR3 totals 13 residues. Germline loops: CDR1 SGHRS, CDR2 YFSETQ. RNA in amounts of about 0.45 to 1 ug was reverse transcribed with random hexamers. The amplification used immunoSEQ multiplex PCR on TCR beta CDR3; it spanned 54 Vbeta and 13 Jbeta. TCRdb reprocessed the immunoSEQ multiplex PCR reads with MiXCR, giving one entry per CDR3 protein. The sample shows 200,000 or so distinct CDR3 sequences, about 95% of them seen only once.

Material for sequencing was CD4+ T cells from PBMCs. This chain connects TRBV5-1 to TRBJ2-1; 10 bases match TRBD2. The sequence was collected from a human donor with multiple sclerosis. The CDR3 loop is CASSILAGTEQFF. The CDR3 nucleotides read TGCGCCAGCAGCATACTAGCGGGGACTGAGCAGTTCTTC.